The 2 T cell receptor beta chains given below trace back to one sample, sequenced in a study of cytomegalovirus exposure and HLA in healthy donors. PCR employed 60 Vbeta and 13 Jbeta primers. Profiled with immunoSEQ multiplex PCR; TCRdb holds only in-frame clones, not every one. The listing contains around 80,000 clones. The sample was PBMCs. The receptor set was obtained from a boy younger than 18 in good health and CMV-seronegative.

V and J are TRBV30 and TRBJ1-1; maybe TRBD1 (6 bases). The CDR3 loop spans 11 amino acids. In germline, CDR1 is GTSNPN, CDR2 SVGIG (reference sequence). The V end was cut by 5 bases, the J end by 7 bases, with 11 bases between. The CDR3 here is CAWGHRVEAFF. CDR3 DNA: TGTGCCTGGGGACACAGGGTTGAAGCTTTCTTT.

The chain couples TRBV13 to TRBJ2-3, with a tentative D call TRBD1 (5 bases). The ends were cut back, 2 bases at V and 0 bases at J, with 18 bases in the middle. Germline CDR1 is PRHDT and CDR2 is FYEKMQ (reference sequence). The CDR3 runs to 18 residues. The CDR3: CASSLPQGDRYSTDTQYF. The CDR3 nucleotides read TGTGCCAGCAGCTTACCCCAGGGTGACCGCTATAGCACAGATACGCAGTATTTT.